This record concerns one TCR beta chain sequence. Its cognate antigen is unknown. The CDR3 is made up of 13 amino acids. The germline V gene has CDR1 SEHNR and CDR2 FQNEAQ (reference sequence). Trimming removed 3 bases from V and 7 bases from J, with 13 bases in between. TCRdb used MiXCR to reprocess the reads, holding one entry per CDR3 protein. The data show about 89,000 distinct CDR3 sequences, 29% seen once. The data were taken from a study of T cell repertoires in cytomegalovirus infection. Study results and caveats: Ex vivo responses were dominated by HLA-C-restricted CMV-specific TCR beta clonotypes.

The sample was CD8+ T cells from cultured PBMCs, taken from culture after CMV antigen stimulation. The receptor comes from a human donor in good health (CMV status not recorded). Some clones in this sample may be carry-over from other donors' samples. The chain joins TRBV7-9 to TRBJ2-7, with D possibly TRBD1 on 6 matching bases. The CDR3 nucleotides are TGTGCCAGCAGCTTTACAGGGTTGGGGGAGCAGTACTTC. Its translation: CASSFTGLGEQYF. Full variable domain (rest looked up from reference TRBV7-9 and TRBJ2-7): DTGVSQNPRHKITKRGQNVTFRCDPISEHNRLYWYRQTLGQGPEFLTYFQNEAQLEKSRLLSDRFSAERPKGSFSTLEIQRTEQGDSAMYLCASSFTGLGEQYFGPGTRLTVT.